This TCR beta chain was recovered during a study of blood T cell repertoires in COVID-19. Study in general: Italy, Spain and the United States were the sources of the convalescent and acute COVID-19 samples. T cells, B-cell-depleted T cells, or PBMCs provided the cDNA or gDNA that served as material.

Original processing notes: Estimated nucleated cell counts came from reference gene primer amplification. Clones were read by immunoSEQ multiplex PCR, and TCRdb kept only the in-frame ones, dropping some. That table gives V, J and clone size, and the DNA gave D and trimming. The table records around 160,000 clones, approximately 87% of them present only once. The material sequenced was peripheral blood. The receptor comes from a man older than 75 with acute or convalescent COVID-19.

CDR3 sequence (DNA): TGTGCCAGCAGCCAAGATCAAAGGGGGACCCAGTACTTC. It codes for CASSQDQRGTQYF. This chain joins TRBV14 and TRBJ2-5, with D perhaps matching TRBD1 (5 bases). Deletions cut 0 bases from V and 7 bases from J, with 9 bases between. The CDR3 runs to 13 residues. Germline CDR1 is SGHDN and CDR2 is FVKESK.